These 32 T cell receptor beta chains were sequenced from one sample in a study of cytomegalovirus exposure and HLA in healthy donors. Using immunoSEQ multiplex PCR, the repertoire was profiled, and TCRdb retains in-frame clones only, with some absent. The sample has 250,000 to 350,000 clones; more than 80% are singletons. Sequencing input: PBMCs. The receptors originated from a woman between 18 and 29 years old in good health and CMV-seronegative.

This clone has just one count. The chain has TRBV28 and TRBJ1-4; D call uncertain. Germline V gene sequence: CDR1 MDHEN, CDR2 SYDVKM. The V end was cut by 4 bases, the J end by 0 bases, with 9 bases between. CDR3 length equals 15 residues. The CDR3 region is CASSSVQTTNEKLFF. The CDR3 bases are TGTGCCAGCAGTTCTGTTCAGACAACTAATGAAAAACTGTTTTTT.

This rearrangement joins TRBV18 to TRBJ2-1; 13 nucleotides agree with TRBD2. Germline CDR1 KGHSH, CDR2 LQKENI. The CDR3 consists of 19 residues. V dropped 2 bases and J dropped 3; count of bases not matched to a gene: 10. The CDR3 DNA reads TGTGCCAGCTCACCAAGAGGGCAGGGGACTAGCGGGGTCTACAATGAGCAGTTCTTC. Translation gives CASSPRGQGTSGVYNEQFF.

V gene TRBV5-4 combines with J gene TRBJ2-3; 13 nucleotides align to TRBD2. Germline CDR1 reads SGHNT; CDR2 reads YYREEE (reference sequence). V was clipped by 5 bases and J by 2 bases; unmatched bases: 5. The CDR3 extends over 16 amino acids. The CDR3 protein is CASSSGTSGTTDTQYF. In nucleotides, the CDR3 is TGTGCCAGCAGTTCCGGGACTAGCGGGACCACAGATACGCAGTATTTT.

The chain carries TRBV5-6 and TRBJ2-7, with 10 positions matching TRBD2. V trimming: 4 bases; J trimming: 3 bases; junction bases outside the gene matches: 7. The CDR3 consists of 15 residues. Germline V gene lookup returns CDR1 SGHDT and CDR2 YYEEEE. This CDR3 reads CASSRSGRTHYEQYF. CDR3 nucleotides: TGTGCCAGCAGCCGTAGCGGGAGGACGCACTACGAGCAGTACTTC.

The chain is built from TRBV7-2 and TRBJ2-7; 13 nucleotides agree with TRBD2. This CDR3 has 16 amino acids. Germline values: CDR1 SGHTA, CDR2 FQGNSA. The V gene end was trimmed by 4 bases and the J gene end by 6 bases; junction bases not matched to a gene: 9. The CDR3 region is CASSSPGTSGIGEQYF. CDR3 nucleotides: TGTGCCAGCAGCTCCCCCGGGACTAGCGGGATTGGCGAGCAGTACTTC.

The V gene is TRBV6-6, the J gene TRBJ2-5; TRBD2 aligns across 7 bases. Germline V gene lookup returns CDR1 MNHNY and CDR2 SVGAGI (reference sequence). The V and J ends lost 2 bases and 3 bases, in that order; junction bases with no gene match: 6. CDR3 length: 15 residues. For the CDR3, the DNA is TGTGCCAGCAGTTACCACAACCTAGCGGAAGAGACCCAGTACTTC. Translation gives CASSYHNLAEETQYF.

This sequence joins TRBV6-5 and TRBJ1-5; D might be TRBD1 (6 bases). The CDR3 has 13 residues. Trimming removed 8 bases at V and 5 bases at J, with 13 bases between. Germline loops: CDR1 MNHEY, CDR2 SVGAGI. The CDR3 DNA follows: TGTGCCAGCGGTGGACAGCGCGATCAGCCCCAGCATTTT. Its protein is CASGGQRDQPQHF.

This clone was counted a few times. The chain is built from TRBV4-1 and TRBJ1-4; D not resolved. The CDR3 spans 14 residues. Per the germline V gene, CDR1 is MGHRA and CDR2 is YSYEKL. V lost 1 base and J lost 8, with 11 bases in between. CDR3 in amino acids: CASSQGGAGEKLFF. The CDR3 nucleotides are TGCGCCAGCAGCCAAGGCGGAGCTGGGGAAAAACTGTTTTTT.

This chain uses TRBV4-2 with TRBJ2-3; possibly TRBD2 for D (6 bases). The V gene lost 5 bases and the J gene lost 3 bases, with 9 bases spanning the gap. The CDR3 runs 13 residues. Germline lookup yields CDR1 LGHNA and CDR2 YNFKEQ. CDR3 coding DNA: TGTGCCAGCAGCTCTAGCGAGACAGATACGCAGTATTTT. This codes for CASSSSETDTQYF.

This chain links TRBV10-3 with TRBJ2-1, with 7 bases aligning to TRBD2. With 5 bases clipped from V and 2 bases from J, the junction kept 9 bases outside the gene matches. The CDR3 length is 16 residues. Germline V gene sequence: CDR1 ENHRY, CDR2 SYGVKD. CDR3 in amino acids: CAISYPLAETYNEQFF. The DNA for the CDR3 is TGTGCCATCAGTTACCCTCTAGCGGAGACCTACAATGAGCAGTTCTTC.

The V and J genes are TRBV7-3 and TRBJ2-3, with D perhaps matching TRBD2 (5 bases). V shed 4 bases and J shed 5 bases, with 10 bases lying between them. The CDR3 extends over 13 amino acids. Germline loops: CDR1 SGHTA, CDR2 FQGTGA. The CDR3 DNA reads TGTGCCAGCAGCTCCGTTGGGAGAGATACGCAGTATTTT. Encoded protein: CASSSVGRDTQYF. Looking up the rest from reference TRBV7-3 and TRBJ2-3 gives the full variable domain: GAGVSQTPSNKVTEKGKYVELRCDPISGHTALYWYRQSLGQGPEFLIYFQGTGAADDSGLPNDRFFAVRPEGSVSTLKIQRTERGDSAVYLCASSSVGRDTQYFGPGTRLTVL.

The J gene is TRBJ2-7, the V gene TRBV11-3; TRBD1 is a possible D gene (5 bases). This CDR3 is 14 amino acids long. The V gene lost 5 bases and the J gene lost 0 bases, with 11 bases spanning the gap. CDR1 is SGHNT and CDR2 is YENEEA in the germline V gene. The CDR3, as DNA: TGTGCCAGCAGCCCCGGACATTCCTCCTACGAGCAGTACTTC. Protein: CASSPGHSSYEQYF. Full variable domain (missing parts from reference TRBV11-3 and TRBJ2-7): EAGVVQSPRYKIIEKKQPVAFWCNPISGHNTLYWYLQNLGQGPELLIRYENEEAVDDSQLPKDRFSAERLKGVDSTLKIQPAELGDSAVYLCASSPGHSSYEQYFGPGTRLTVT.

The chain uses TRBV29-1 and TRBJ2-5; D gene uncertain. Germline CDR1 and CDR2: SQVTM and ANQGSEA. This CDR3 spans 13 amino acids. The V gene lost 1 base and the J gene lost 5 bases, with 11 bases spanning the gap. CDR3 bases: TGCAGCGTTGAAGGTAACAGTATTGAGACCCAGTACTTC. Amino acids: CSVEGNSIETQYF.

This chain links TRBV6-1 with TRBJ1-2, with 10 bases lining up with TRBD1. The V and J ends lost 7 bases and 8 bases, in that order; junction bases with no gene match: 4. Germline lookup yields CDR1 MNHNS and CDR2 SASEGT. This CDR3 has 12 residues. CDR3 in amino acids: CASTGTGVGYTF. CDR3 coding DNA: TGTGCCAGCACCGGGACAGGGGTAGGCTACACCTTC.

V gene TRBV11-1 combines with J gene TRBJ2-3, with TRBD2 matching over 9 bases. With V trimmed by 5 bases and J by 7 bases, 13 bases remained unmatched. Germline assignment: CDR1 SGHAT and CDR2 FQDESV (reference sequence). The CDR3 totals 16 residues. In nucleotides, the CDR3 is TGTGCCAGCAGCCCTGTGGGACTAGCCGGTTTGAATACGCAGTATTTT. Translation: CASSPVGLAGLNTQYF.

The chain recombines TRBV27 with TRBJ2-1; 7 bases line up with TRBD2. The CDR3 runs 17 residues. Germline-derived CDR1 and CDR2 are MNHEY and SMNVEV (reference sequence). Losses at the gene ends were 0 bases for V and 4 bases for J; bases not matched to a gene: 9. This CDR3 is CASSLSYQGGVYNEQFF. In DNA form, the CDR3 reads TGTGCCAGCAGTTTATCGTACCAGGGAGGGGTTTACAATGAGCAGTTCTTC.

This clone was found once. CDR3: CASSFRVSSYNEQFF. CDR3 nucleotides: TGTGCCAGCAGTTTCCGGGTGAGCTCCTACAATGAGCAGTTCTTC. The chain carries TRBV27 and TRBJ2-1; D uncertain. The CDR3 extends over 15 amino acids. Germline loops: CDR1 MNHEY, CDR2 SMNVEV (reference sequence). Trimming pared 3 bases from V and 0 bases from J, leaving 9 bases between.

The V gene is TRBV4-3, the J gene TRBJ2-1; 9 bases match TRBD2. The germline V gene has CDR1 LGHNA and CDR2 YSLEER. The CDR3 covers 16 residues. Trimming took 4 bases from V and 8 from J; bases not matched to a gene: 12. The CDR3 bases are TGCGCCAGCAGCCTGTCGGGAGCGGGAGGTCTCGATGAGCAGTTCTTC. It is translated as CASSLSGAGGLDEQFF.

The chain carries TRBV2 and TRBJ1-4; D is possibly TRBD1 (5 bases). V lost 8 bases and J lost 8, with 18 bases in between. The CDR3 covers 14 residues. Germline V gene data show CDR1 as SNHLY and CDR2 as FYNNEI. The CDR3 sequence is CASGPKRGGEKLFF. The CDR3, as DNA: TGTGCCAGCGGCCCGAAGAGGGGAGGCGAAAAACTGTTTTTT.

The chain is built from TRBV6-1 and TRBJ2-7; 11 bases agree with TRBD2. The germline gives CDR1 MNHNS, CDR2 SASEGT. This CDR3 is 16 amino acids long. Trimming removed 1 base from V and 0 bases from J; junction bases left unmatched: 2. The CDR3 spells CASSEGLAGTSYEQYF. The CDR3 region has the DNA TGTGCCAGCAGTGAAGGACTAGCGGGAACCTCCTACGAGCAGTACTTC.

This clone has more than one count but fewer than ten. This sample also contains other DNA sequences that code for the same CDR3. The chain recombines TRBV28 with TRBJ1-2, with 7 bases fitting TRBD1. This CDR3 contains 12 residues. CDR1 and CDR2 from the germline V gene are MDHEN and SYDVKM. The ends lost 6 bases at V and 5 bases at J; junction bases unmatched: 3. The CDR3: CASRPQGYGYTF. CDR3 nucleotide sequence: TGTGCCAGCAGGCCACAGGGGTATGGCTACACCTTC.

The CDR3 protein is CASSVLAGYRTDTQYF. The DNA of the CDR3 is TGTGCCAGCAGTGTTCTAGCGGGATACCGCACAGATACGCAGTATTTT. V is TRBV28 and J is TRBJ2-3, with 9 positions matching TRBD2. CDR3 length: 16 amino acids. Trimming cost V 5 bases and J 1 base; bases outside gene matches: 7. Germline-derived CDR1 and CDR2 are MDHEN and SYDVKM. Combining the CDR3 with reference TRBV28 and TRBJ2-3 gives the whole variable domain DVKVTQSSRYLVKRTGEKVFLECVQDMDHENMFWYRQDPGLGLRLIYFSYDVKMKEKGDIPEGYSVSREKKERFSLILESASTNQTSMYLCASSVLAGYRTDTQYFGPGTRLTVL.

V is TRBV4-1 and J is TRBJ2-7, with D uncertain. The V end was cut by 1 base, the J end by 0 bases, with 7 bases between. Germline V gene data show CDR1 as MGHRA and CDR2 as YSYEKL. The CDR3 is 14 amino acids. The CDR3 bases are TGCGCCAGCAGCCAAGCTACGGTCTCCTACGAGCAGTACTTC. It yields the protein CASSQATVSYEQYF.

This chain uses TRBV5-6 with TRBJ2-1; TRBD2 agrees at 15 bases. Unmatched junction bases numbered 5, after V lost 4 bases and J lost 15 bases. The CDR3 is 13 residues long. Germline V gene data show CDR1 as SGHDT and CDR2 as YYEEEE. CDR3 sequence reads: CASSTGLAGGMFF. CDR3 bases: TGTGCCAGCAGCACCGGACTAGCGGGAGGGATGTTCTTC.

The V gene is TRBV6-5, the J gene TRBJ2-7; 10 bases map to TRBD2. CDR1 and CDR2 from the germline V gene are MNHEY and SVGAGI. The CDR3 runs 15 residues. The junction had 5 bases not matched to a gene; V was cut back by 2 bases and J by 4 bases. The CDR3 DNA reads as TGTGCCAGCAGTTACCGGGCTAGCGGGAGATACGAGCAGTACTTC. Translation: CASSYRASGRYEQYF.

A note on this clone: The same CDR3 also results from other DNA sequences found in this sample. This rearrangement joins TRBV5-4 to TRBJ2-7; a possible D gene is TRBD1 (6 bases). V lost 3 bases and J lost 2, with 9 bases in between. The CDR3 has 13 residues. Per germline, CDR1 SGHNT and CDR2 YYREEE (reference sequence). As DNA, the CDR3 is TGTGCCAGCAGCTCACGGGACACCTACGAGCAGTACTTC. This translates into CASSSRDTYEQYF.

The V gene is TRBV28, the J gene TRBJ1-2; a weak D match, TRBD1 (6 bases). Germline CDR1 is MDHEN and CDR2 is SYDVKM. Trimming took 11 bases from V and 6 from J, leaving 13 bases between them. This CDR3 comprises 11 residues. CDR3 loop: CAVTGNDGYTF. The CDR3 bases are TGTGCCGTAACAGGGAACGATGGCTACACCTTC.

The chain combines TRBV29-1 with TRBJ2-2; 7 positions agree with TRBD2. The germline CDR1 and CDR2 sequences are SQVTM and ANQGSEA. This CDR3 is built from 14 residues. The V and J ends lost 4 bases and 7 bases, in that order; junction bases with no gene match: 9. CDR3 DNA sequence: TGCAGCGTTGGAAGGTCGTCGGGGGGCGGGGAGCTGTTTTTT. This encodes CSVGRSSGGGELFF.

The chain has TRBV6-5 and TRBJ2-7, with TRBD1 identical over 8 bases. The ends lost 2 bases at V and 1 base at J; junction bases unmatched: 7. The CDR3 runs 16 residues. Germline CDR1 and CDR2: MNHEY and SVGAGI. The CDR3 spells CASSYPTGVGSYEQYF. CDR3 bases: TGTGCCAGCAGTTACCCGACAGGGGTCGGTTCCTACGAGCAGTACTTC.

V is TRBV7-8 and J is TRBJ2-5; 8 nucleotides line up with TRBD2. The V segment lost 5 bases and the J segment 0 bases; nucleotides outside the gene matches: 8. Germline assignment: CDR1 SGHVS and CDR2 FQNEAQ. The CDR3 totals 16 residues. The CDR3 DNA reads as TGTGCCAGCAGCAAGATTAGCGGGGCAAACCAAGAGACCCAGTACTTC. It is translated as CASSKISGANQETQYF.

This rearrangement joins TRBV5-1 to TRBJ2-4, with a tentative D call TRBD2 (6 bases). Germline CDR1 reads SGHRS; CDR2 reads YFSETQ. The ends were cut back, 4 bases at V and 6 bases at J, with 23 bases in the middle. The CDR3 contains 17 residues. The CDR3 bases are TGCGCCAGCAGCCCCGGGACTGCCCCTCGGGGAGGAAACATTCAGTACTTC. Translated: CASSPGTAPRGGNIQYF.

This rearrangement joins TRBV7-9 to TRBJ1-1, with D uncertain. Germline CDR1 is SEHNR and CDR2 is FQNEAQ (reference sequence). The CDR3 is 12 residues long. The ends were cut back, 6 bases at V and 0 bases at J, with 5 bases in the middle. Here the CDR3 DNA reads TGTGCCAGCAGAGACATGAACACTGAAGCTTTCTTT. Residues: CASRDMNTEAFF.